This T cell receptor beta chain originates from a study of blood T cell repertoires in COVID-19. Sequenced by immunoSEQ multiplex PCR; TCRdb stores in-frame clones only, minus some. This table holds roughly 20,000 clones, 70% to 90% found once. CDR3 length equals 14 residues. Trimming took 5 bases from V and 4 from J; bases not matched to a gene: 5. Germline assignment: CDR1 MNHEY and CDR2 SMNVEV (reference sequence). This chain links TRBV27 with TRBJ1-2, with TRBD1 identical over 9 bases. This sequence originates from a man aged 35-49 years with active COVID-19. The sequenced sample consisted of peripheral blood. CDR3 sequence reads: CASSRTGAGYGYTF. The CDR3 coding sequence is TGTGCCAGCAGTCGGACAGGGGCGGGCTATGGCTACACCTTC.